This T cell receptor beta chain stems from a study of early T cells in non-severe SARS-CoV-2 infection (dated by TCRdb to the early 2020s). With regard to the full study: Bulk RNA from unsorted whole blood was used for TCR sequencing, so alpha and beta chains could not be paired.

Points the paper makes about the study in general: VDJdb matching was skewed toward anti-spike CD8 responses and likely underestimated virus-specific expansions by missing private and CD4 specificities.

A case-control design nested within a healthcare worker cohort in London, UK, was used, with weekly nasopharyngeal swab PCR tests and blood sampling performed. Healthcare workers were recruited during the week of the UK lockdown, between 23 and 31 March 2020, and followed weekly for up to roughly 15 weeks. Note on this clonotype: Its antigen target is currently unknown. No base qualities exist here, and no much larger clone lies one base off it.

The germline V gene (reference sequence) gives CDR1 as DFQATT and CDR2 as SNEGSKA. V drops 6 bases and J drops 0 bases, leaving 12 bases in between. The CDR3 numbers 13 residues from cysteine through phenylalanine. The DNA shown is the 39-base CDR3, in frame from base 1. The receptor library was made with 5' RACE. The sequencer listed for this sample is NextSeq 500. Unique molecular identifiers were attached to individual cDNA molecules in the TCR library protocol so that sequencing error and PCR bias could be corrected. TCR alpha and beta chains were both sequenced, and the abundances of alpha and beta sequences in each sample were closely correlated with each other. In the paper's pipeline: Decombinator V4 was used to annotate the V gene, J gene and CDR3 of the TCR sequences. Expanded TCRs were defined as changing significantly between any two time points under a Poisson model with p below 0.0001. Abundances of TCRs were expressed as counts per million after normalisation to the total number of TCRs sequenced in each sample. MAIT TCRs were defined by TRAV1-2 paired with TRAJ12, TRAJ20 or TRAJ33, and iNKT TCRs by TRAV10 paired with TRAJ18. VDJdb, accessed 1 November 2021, was searched for CMV, EBV and SARS-CoV-2 annotated TCRs, with TCRs annotated for multiple antigens excluded. The public sequencing data were trimmed at Q25 with fastp and processed into clonotypes with MiXCR by TCRdb, which kept only in-frame beta chains. Each CDR3 protein appears once, grouped with its most common genes and DNA. The V and J calls were not made by the authors but by TCRdb's processing. The sample has tens of thousands of distinct CDR3 sequences on record, around 11% of them singletons. Roughly 3% of the sample belongs to the ten largest clones.

Specimen: whole blood, collected at baseline. The receptor's source is an adult who was a healthcare worker with PCR-confirmed SARS-CoV-2 infection or an uninfected control (not recorded which). The rearrangement joined TRBV20-1 to TRBJ2-7, with the D gene not clear enough to name. The CDR3 corresponds to CSARTLNSYEQYF. DNA sequence: TGCAGTGCCCGAACCTTGAACTCCTACGAGCAGTACTTC.